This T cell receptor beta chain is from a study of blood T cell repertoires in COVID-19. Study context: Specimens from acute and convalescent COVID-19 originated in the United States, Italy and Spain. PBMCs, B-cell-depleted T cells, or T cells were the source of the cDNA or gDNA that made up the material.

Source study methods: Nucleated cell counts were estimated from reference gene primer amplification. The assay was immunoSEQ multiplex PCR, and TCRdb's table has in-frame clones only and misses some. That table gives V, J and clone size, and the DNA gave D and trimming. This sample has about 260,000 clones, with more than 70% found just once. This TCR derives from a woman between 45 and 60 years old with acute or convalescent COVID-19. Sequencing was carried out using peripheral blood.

The CDR3 region has the DNA TGTGCCAGCAGACTAGCGGGAGGTTCTAGCACAGATACGCAGTATTTT. As protein: CASRLAGGSSTDTQYF. The chain has TRBV6-6 and TRBJ2-3; 12 nucleotides align to TRBD2. Germline CDR1 and CDR2: MNHNY and SVGAGI (reference sequence). The CDR3 runs 16 residues. V was clipped by 6 bases and J by 0 bases; unmatched bases: 4.